This TCR beta chain was identified in a study of blood T cell repertoires in COVID-19. The wider study: From T cells, B-cell-depleted T cells, or PBMCs came the material, which was cDNA or gDNA.

Methods used by the authors: Scientists estimated how many nucleated cells there were by amplifying reference gene primers. Sequencing was performed with immunoSEQ multiplex PCR; in TCRdb, only in-frame clones are kept and a portion is missing. The D gene and trimming were derived from the DNA, and the V and J assignments and clone size from that table. The data contain approximately 300,000 clones, just under 85% of them singletons. Trimming took 0 bases from V and 11 from J, leaving 16 bases between them. The germline gives CDR1 MGHRA, CDR2 YSYEKL. CDR3 size: 14 residues. The sequenced material came from peripheral blood. This receptor was identified in a woman between 45 and 60 years old with active or convalescent COVID-19. The genes are TRBV4-1 and TRBJ1-1; D is unresolved. The CDR3, as DNA: TGCGCCAGCAGCCAAGACGCGGGCCCCCTGAATGCTTTCTTT. Its protein is CASSQDAGPLNAFF.